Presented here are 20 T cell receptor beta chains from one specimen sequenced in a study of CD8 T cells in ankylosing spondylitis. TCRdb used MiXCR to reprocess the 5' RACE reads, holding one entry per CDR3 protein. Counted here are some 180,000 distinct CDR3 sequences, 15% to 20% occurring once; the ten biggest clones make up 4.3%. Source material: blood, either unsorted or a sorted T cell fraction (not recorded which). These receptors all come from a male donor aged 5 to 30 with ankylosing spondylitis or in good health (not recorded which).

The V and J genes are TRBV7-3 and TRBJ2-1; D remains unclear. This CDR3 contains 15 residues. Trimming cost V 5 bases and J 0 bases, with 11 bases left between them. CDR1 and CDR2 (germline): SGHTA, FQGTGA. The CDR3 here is CASSMTGSSYNEQFF. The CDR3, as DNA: TGTGCCAGCAGCATGACTGGTAGCTCCTACAATGAGCAGTTCTTC.

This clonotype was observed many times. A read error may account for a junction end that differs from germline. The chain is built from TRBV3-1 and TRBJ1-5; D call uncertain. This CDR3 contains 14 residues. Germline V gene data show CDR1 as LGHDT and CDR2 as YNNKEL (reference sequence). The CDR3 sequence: CASSPGRSSQPQHF. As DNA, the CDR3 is TGTGCCAGCAGCCCCGGACGTAGCAGTCAGCCCCAGCATTTT. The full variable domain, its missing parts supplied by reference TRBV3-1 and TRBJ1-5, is DTAVSQTPKYLVTQMGNDKSIKCEQNLGHDTMYWYKQDSKKFLKIMFSYNNKELIINETVPNRFSPKSPDKAHLNLHINSLELGDSAVYFCASSPGRSSQPQHFGDGTRLSIL.

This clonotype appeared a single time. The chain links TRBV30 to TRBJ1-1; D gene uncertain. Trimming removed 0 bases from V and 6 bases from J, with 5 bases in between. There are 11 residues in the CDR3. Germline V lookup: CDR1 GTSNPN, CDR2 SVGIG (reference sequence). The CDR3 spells CAWSVLAEAFF. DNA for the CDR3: TGTGCCTGGAGTGTACTCGCTGAAGCTTTCTTT.

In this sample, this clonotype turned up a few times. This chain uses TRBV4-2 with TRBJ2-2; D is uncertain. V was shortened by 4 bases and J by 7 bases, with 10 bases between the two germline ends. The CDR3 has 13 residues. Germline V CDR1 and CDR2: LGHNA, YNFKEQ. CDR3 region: CASSPNPVGELFF. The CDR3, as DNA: TGTGCCAGCAGCCCAAATCCGGTCGGGGAGCTGTTTTTT.

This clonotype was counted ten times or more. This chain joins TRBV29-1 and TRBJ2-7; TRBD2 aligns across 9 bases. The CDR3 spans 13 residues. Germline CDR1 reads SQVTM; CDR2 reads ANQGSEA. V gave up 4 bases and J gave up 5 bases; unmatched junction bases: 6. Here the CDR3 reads CSVVVLAGNEQYF. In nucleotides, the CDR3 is TGCAGCGTTGTAGTACTAGCGGGCAACGAGCAGTACTTC.

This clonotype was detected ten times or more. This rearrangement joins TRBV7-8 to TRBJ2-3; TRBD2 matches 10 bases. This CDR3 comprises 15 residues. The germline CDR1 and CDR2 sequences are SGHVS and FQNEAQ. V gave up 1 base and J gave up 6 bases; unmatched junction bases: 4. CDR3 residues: CASSLGGTSVDTQYF. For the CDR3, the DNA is TGTGCCAGCAGCTTAGGGGGGACTAGCGTCGATACGCAGTATTTT.

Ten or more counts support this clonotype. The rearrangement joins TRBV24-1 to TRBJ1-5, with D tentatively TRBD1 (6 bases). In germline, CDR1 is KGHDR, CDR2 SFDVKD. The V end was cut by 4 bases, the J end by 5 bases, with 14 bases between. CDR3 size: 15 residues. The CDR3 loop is CATSETQGTHQPQHF. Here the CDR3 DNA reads TGTGCCACCAGTGAGACGCAGGGGACCCATCAGCCCCAGCATTTT.

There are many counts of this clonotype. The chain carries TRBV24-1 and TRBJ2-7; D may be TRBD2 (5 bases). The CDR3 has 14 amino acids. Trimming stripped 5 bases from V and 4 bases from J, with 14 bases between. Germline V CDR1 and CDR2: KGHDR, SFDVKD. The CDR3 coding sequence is TGTGCCACCAGTGTACCGAGACTATTTTACGAGCAGTACGTC. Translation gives CATSVPRLFYEQYV.

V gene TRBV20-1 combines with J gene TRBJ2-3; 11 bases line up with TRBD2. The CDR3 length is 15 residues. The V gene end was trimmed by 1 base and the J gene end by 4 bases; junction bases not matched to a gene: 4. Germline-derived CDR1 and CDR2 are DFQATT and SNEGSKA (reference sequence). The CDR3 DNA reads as TGCAGTGCTAGAGGGCTAGCGGGAGGTGCAGATACGCAGTATTTT. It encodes CSARGLAGGADTQYF.

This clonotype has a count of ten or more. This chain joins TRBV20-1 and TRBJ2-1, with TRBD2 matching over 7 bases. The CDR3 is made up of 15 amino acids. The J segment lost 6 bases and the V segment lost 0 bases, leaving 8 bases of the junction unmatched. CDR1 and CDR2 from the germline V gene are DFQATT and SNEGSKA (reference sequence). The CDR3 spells CSARDLKRGPNEQFF. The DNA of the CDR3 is TGCAGTGCTAGAGATCTGAAGCGGGGACCCAATGAGCAGTTCTTC.

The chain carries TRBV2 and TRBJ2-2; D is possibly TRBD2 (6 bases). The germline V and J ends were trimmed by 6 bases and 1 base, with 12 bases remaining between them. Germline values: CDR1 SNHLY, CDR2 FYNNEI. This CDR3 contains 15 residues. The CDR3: CASRSRRENTGELFF. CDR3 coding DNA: TGTGCCAGCAGGTCTCGGCGGGAGAACACCGGGGAGCTGTTTTTT.

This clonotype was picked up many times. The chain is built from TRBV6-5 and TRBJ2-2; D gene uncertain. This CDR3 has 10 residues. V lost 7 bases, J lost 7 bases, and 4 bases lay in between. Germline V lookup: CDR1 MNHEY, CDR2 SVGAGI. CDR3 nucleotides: TGTGCCAGCAAGGGCGGGGAGCTGTTTTTT. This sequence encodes CASKGGELFF.

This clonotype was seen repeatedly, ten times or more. CDR3 in amino acids: CSVPPPDPQETQYF. The CDR3 region has the DNA TGCAGTGTCCCGCCCCCGGACCCCCAAGAGACCCAGTACTTC. The chain is built from TRBV20-1 and TRBJ2-5; unclear D gene. The length of the CDR3 is 14 residues. V lost 7 bases, J lost 1 base, and 16 bases lay in between. Germline values: CDR1 DFQATT, CDR2 SNEGSKA (reference sequence).

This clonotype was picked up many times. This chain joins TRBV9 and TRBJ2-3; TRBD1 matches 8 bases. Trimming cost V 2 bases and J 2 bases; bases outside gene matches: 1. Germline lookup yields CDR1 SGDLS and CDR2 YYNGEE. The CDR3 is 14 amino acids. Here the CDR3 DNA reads TGTGCCAGCAGCGTGGACAGGGTCACAGATACGCAGTATTTT. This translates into CASSVDRVTDTQYF. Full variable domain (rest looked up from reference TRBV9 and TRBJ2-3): DSGVTQTPKHLITATGQRVTLRCSPRSGDLSVYWYQQSLDQGLQFLIQYYNGEERAKGNILERFSAQQFPDLHSELNLSSLELGDSALYFCASSVDRVTDTQYFGPGTRLTVL.

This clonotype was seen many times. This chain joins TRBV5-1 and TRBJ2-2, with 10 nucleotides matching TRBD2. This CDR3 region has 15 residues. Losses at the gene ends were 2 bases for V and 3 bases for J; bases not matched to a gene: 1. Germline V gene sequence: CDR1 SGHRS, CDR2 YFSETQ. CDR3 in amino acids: CASSFSGGDTGELFF. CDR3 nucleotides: TGCGCCAGCAGCTTCAGCGGGGGGGACACCGGGGAGCTGTTTTTT.

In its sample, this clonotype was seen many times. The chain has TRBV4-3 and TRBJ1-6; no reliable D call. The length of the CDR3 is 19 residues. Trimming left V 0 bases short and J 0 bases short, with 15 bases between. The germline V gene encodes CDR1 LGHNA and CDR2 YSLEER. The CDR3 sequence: CASSQDLRPMSSYNSPLHF. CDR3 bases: TGCGCCAGCAGCCAAGATTTGCGGCCGATGAGCTCCTATAATTCACCCCTCCACTTT.

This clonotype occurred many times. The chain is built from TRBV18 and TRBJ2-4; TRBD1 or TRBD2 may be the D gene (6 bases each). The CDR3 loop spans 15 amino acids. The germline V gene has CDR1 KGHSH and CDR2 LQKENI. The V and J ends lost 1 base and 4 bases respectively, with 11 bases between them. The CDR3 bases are TGTGCCAGCTCACCACTTACAGGGAGGAAAAACATTCAGTACTTC. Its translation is CASSPLTGRKNIQYF. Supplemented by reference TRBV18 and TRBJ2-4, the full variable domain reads NAGVMQNPRHLVRRRGQEARLRCSPMKGHSHVYWYRQLPEEGLKFMVYLQKENIIDESGMPKERFSAEFPKEGPSILRIQQVVRGDSAAYFCASSPLTGRKNIQYFGAGTRLSVL.

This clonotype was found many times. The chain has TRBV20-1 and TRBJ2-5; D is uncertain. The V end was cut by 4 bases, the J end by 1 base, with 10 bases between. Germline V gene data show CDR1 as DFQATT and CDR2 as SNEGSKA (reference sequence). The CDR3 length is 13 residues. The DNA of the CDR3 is TGCAGTGCTAAAAAATACAGCCAAGAGACCCAGTACTTC. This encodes CSAKKYSQETQYF.

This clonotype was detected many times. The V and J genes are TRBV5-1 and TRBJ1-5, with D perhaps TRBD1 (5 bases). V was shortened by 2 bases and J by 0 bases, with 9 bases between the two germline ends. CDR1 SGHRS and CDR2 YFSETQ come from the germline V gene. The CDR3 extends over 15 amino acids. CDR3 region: CASSFAGDSNQPQHF. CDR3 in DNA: TGCGCCAGCAGCTTCGCGGGGGATAGCAATCAGCCCCAGCATTTT. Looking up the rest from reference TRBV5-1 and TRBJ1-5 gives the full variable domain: KAGVTQTPRYLIKTRGQQVTLSCSPISGHRSVSWYQQTPGQGLQFLFEYFSETQRNKGNFPGRFSGRQFSNSRSEMNVSTLELGDSALYLCASSFAGDSNQPQHFGDGTRLSIL.

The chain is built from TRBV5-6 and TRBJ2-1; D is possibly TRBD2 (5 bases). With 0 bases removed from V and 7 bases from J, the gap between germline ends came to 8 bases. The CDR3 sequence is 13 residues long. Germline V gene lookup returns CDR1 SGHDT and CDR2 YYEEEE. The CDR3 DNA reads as TGTGCCAGCAGCTTGGTCTCGGGGAATGAGCAGTTCTTC. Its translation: CASSLVSGNEQFF.